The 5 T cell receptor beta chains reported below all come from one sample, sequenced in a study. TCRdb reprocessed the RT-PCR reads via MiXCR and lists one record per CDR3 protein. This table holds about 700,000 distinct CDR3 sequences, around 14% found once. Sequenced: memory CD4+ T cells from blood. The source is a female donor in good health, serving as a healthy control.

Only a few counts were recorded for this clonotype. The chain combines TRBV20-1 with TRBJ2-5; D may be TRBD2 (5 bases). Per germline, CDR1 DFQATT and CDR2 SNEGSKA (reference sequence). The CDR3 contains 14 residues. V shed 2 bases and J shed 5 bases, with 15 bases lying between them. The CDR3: CSARKDFLAETQYF. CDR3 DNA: TGCAGTGCTAGAAAGGACTTCCTGGCGGAGACCCAGTACTTC.

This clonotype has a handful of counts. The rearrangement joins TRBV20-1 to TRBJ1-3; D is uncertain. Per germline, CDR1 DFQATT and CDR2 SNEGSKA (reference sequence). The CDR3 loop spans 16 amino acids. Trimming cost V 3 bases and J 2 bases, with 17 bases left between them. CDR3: CSASPPVNFAGNTIYF. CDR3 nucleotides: TGCAGTGCTAGCCCGCCCGTGAATTTCGCTGGAAACACCATATATTTT.

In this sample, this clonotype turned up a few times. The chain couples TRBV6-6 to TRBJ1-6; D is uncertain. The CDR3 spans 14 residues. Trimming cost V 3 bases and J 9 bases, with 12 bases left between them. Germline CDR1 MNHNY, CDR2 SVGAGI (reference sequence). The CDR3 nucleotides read TGTGCCAGCAGTTATCGGCCGGGATTTTCACCCCTCCACTTT. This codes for CASSYRPGFSPLHF.

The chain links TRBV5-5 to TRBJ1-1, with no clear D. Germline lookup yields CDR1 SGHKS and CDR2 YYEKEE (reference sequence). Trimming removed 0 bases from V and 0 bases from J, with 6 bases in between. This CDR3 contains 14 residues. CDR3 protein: CASSLARLNTEAFF. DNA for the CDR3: TGTGCCAGCAGCTTGGCCAGGCTGAACACTGAAGCTTTCTTT. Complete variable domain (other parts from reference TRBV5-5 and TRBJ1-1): DAGVTQSPTHLIKTRGQQVTLRCSPISGHKSVSWYQQVLGQGPQFIFQYYEKEERGRGNFPDRFSARQFPNYSSELNVNALLLGDSALYLCASSLARLNTEAFFGQGTRLTVV.

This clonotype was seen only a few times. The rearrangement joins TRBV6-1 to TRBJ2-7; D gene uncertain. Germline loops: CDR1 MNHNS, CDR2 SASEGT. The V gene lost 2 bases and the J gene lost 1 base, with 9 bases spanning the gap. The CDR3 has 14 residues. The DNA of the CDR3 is TGTGCCAGCAGTGAAATTAACAGATCCTACGAGCAGTACTTC. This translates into CASSEINRSYEQYF.